This T cell receptor (beta chain) was documented in a study of shared clonotypes between healthy human individuals. Study at large: CD4 naive and memory got three plates each, CD8 naive two, CD8 memory one.

Germline CDR1 is SGDLS and CDR2 is YYNGEE. V was clipped by 2 bases and J by 4 bases, with 6 bases between them. The CDR3 contains 12 residues. DNA at 200 ng, 30,000 or so T cell genomes, went into sorted-subset replicate PCRs. Clones were sequenced by immunoSEQ multiplex PCR, and TCRdb holds only the in-frame ones, with some missing. The sample includes some 1.5 million clones, 95% to 99% of them seen just once. The donors were all Caucasian adults (living in Nashville, Tennessee). A CD45RA-negative memory subset and a CD45RA+ naive subset were separated from the CD4+ cells. Points on this clone: Distinct nucleotide sequences in the sample also encode this CDR3.

The source of this sequence is a man in his thirties or forties in good health. Sequences were obtained from naive CD4+ T cells sorted from blood. Subset noted: CD45RA+ positively selected. The V gene is TRBV9, the J gene TRBJ1-2; D is uncertain. DNA for the CDR3: TGTGCCAGCAGCGTTGGCTCCTATGGCTACACCTTC. This codes for CASSVGSYGYTF.